This entry lists 21 T cell receptor beta chains sequenced from one sample in a study of T cells in Graves' hyperthyroidism and ophthalmopathy. TCR beta CDR3 regions were amplified from RNA. When the TCR CDR3 underwent first-round RT-PCR, the HTBI primer set was used. TCRdb itself ran the multiplex PCR reads through MiXCR, one entry per CDR3 protein. Seen here are some 500,000 distinct CDR3 sequences, around an eighth observed once, and the top ten hold around 17%. Sequencing input: blood. The receptors were gathered from a young woman with Graves' hyperthyroidism.

This clonotype was recorded many times. The chain's CDR3 is CASSYSGQPSYYGYTF. DNA for the CDR3: TGTGCCAGCAGTTACTCGGGGCAACCGAGCTACTATGGCTACACCTTC. The chain carries TRBV6-5 and TRBJ1-2; D might be TRBD1 (5 bases). The CDR3 totals 16 residues. Germline-derived CDR1 and CDR2 are MNHEY and SVGAGI. V was shortened by 0 bases and J by 3 bases, with 14 bases between the two germline ends.

This clonotype was seen repeatedly, ten times or more. The chain recombines TRBV7-9 with TRBJ1-2; no definite D call. The CDR3 is 13 amino acids. Per germline, CDR1 SEHNR and CDR2 FQNEAQ (reference sequence). V shed 4 bases and J shed 8 bases, with 14 bases lying between them. Written as DNA, the CDR3 is TGTGCCAGCAGCTCAATCCCTAGAGGAGGCTACACCTTC. Residues: CASSSIPRGGYTF.

The table lists this clonotype with a few counts. This chain connects TRBV7-3 to TRBJ1-1, with TRBD1 matching 12 bases. The CDR3 has 17 residues. With V trimmed by 5 bases and J by 1 base, 8 bases remained unmatched. Germline loops: CDR1 SGHTA, CDR2 FQGTGA. Written as DNA, the CDR3 is TGTGCCAGCAGCCCTTCCGGGACAGGGGGCGGGAACACTGAAGCTTTCTTT. Protein: CASSPSGTGGGNTEAFF.

This clonotype has at least ten counts. J is TRBJ2-7 and V is TRBV6-2 or TRBV6-3; D not resolved. The CDR3 runs to 13 residues. The germline V gene encodes CDR1 MNHEY and CDR2 SVGEGT. The V and J ends lost 4 bases and 6 bases respectively, with 13 bases between them. The CDR3 region is CASSLPPSPEQYV. CDR3 coding DNA: TGTGCCAGCAGTTTACCCCCCTCCCCCGAGCAGTACGTC.

J is TRBJ2-5 and V is TRBV5-1; 10 bases line up with TRBD2. Trimming took 0 bases from V and 5 from J; bases not matched to a gene: 4. Germline values: CDR1 SGHRS, CDR2 YFSETQ. The CDR3 totals 15 residues. The CDR3 sequence is CASSLATSGIETQYF. CDR3 bases: TGCGCCAGCAGCTTGGCCACTAGCGGGATTGAGACCCAGTACTTC. Looking up the rest from reference TRBV5-1 and TRBJ2-5 gives the full variable domain: KAGVTQTPRYLIKTRGQQVTLSCSPISGHRSVSWYQQTPGQGLQFLFEYFSETQRNKGNFPGRFSGRQFSNSRSEMNVSTLELGDSALYLCASSLATSGIETQYFGPGTRLLVL.

This clonotype showed up many times. The chain carries TRBV6-5 and TRBJ2-1, with D maybe TRBD2 (6 bases). The germline gives CDR1 MNHEY, CDR2 SVGAGI. The V and J ends lost 2 bases and 7 bases respectively, with 9 bases between them. CDR3 length: 13 residues. In nucleotides, the CDR3 is TGTGCCAGCAGTTACGTGGGAGGTAATGAGCAGTTCTTC. This codes for CASSYVGGNEQFF.

This clonotype has only a few counts. This chain joins TRBV13 and TRBJ2-3; tentatively, D is TRBD1 (7 bases). The CDR3 is 17 amino acids. Per germline, CDR1 PRHDT and CDR2 FYEKMQ (reference sequence). V lost 4 bases and J lost 0, with 17 bases in between. CDR3 coding DNA: TGTGCCAGCAGCTGGGGCGGGACAGTTACAAGCACAGATACGCAGTATTTT. It codes for CASSWGGTVTSTDTQYF.

The table lists this clonotype with a few counts. CDR3 amino acids: CATRYRGRDSTGELFF. For the CDR3, the DNA is TGTGCCACCAGATACAGGGGGCGGGATAGCACCGGGGAGCTGTTTTTT. The V call is TRBV15, the J call TRBJ2-2, with 9 bases aligning to TRBD1. The length of the CDR3 is 16 residues. Germline V gene data show CDR1 as LNHNV and CDR2 as YYDKDF (reference sequence). V trimming: 6 bases; J trimming: 4 bases; junction bases outside the gene matches: 9.

The CDR3 protein is CASSYTGYEQYF. The CDR3 DNA sequence: TGTGCCAGCAGCTATACAGGTTACGAGCAGTACTTC. The J gene is TRBJ2-7, the V gene TRBV7-9; D might be TRBD1 (5 bases). V was cut by 4 bases and J by 4 bases, with 8 bases left in between. This CDR3 is built from 12 residues. CDR1 SEHNR and CDR2 FQNEAQ come from the germline V gene (reference sequence).

At least ten counts were recorded for this clonotype. This chain uses TRBV27 with TRBJ1-3; maybe TRBD1 (6 bases). The V gene's germline CDR1 is MNHEY and CDR2 SMNVEV (reference sequence). Trimming took off 5 bases at V and 2 bases at J, with 19 bases between the two ends. The CDR3 is 17 amino acids. The CDR3 region is CASSPRGLDRAGNTIYF. CDR3 DNA sequence: TGTGCCAGCAGTCCACGCGGCTTGGACAGAGCTGGAAACACCATATATTTT.

This clonotype showed up many times. This chain uses TRBV20-1 with TRBJ2-1; weak D call: TRBD1 (6 bases). Germline V gene sequence: CDR1 DFQATT, CDR2 SNEGSKA (reference sequence). V lost 3 bases, J lost 2 bases, and 8 bases lay in between. This CDR3 is 13 amino acids long. CDR3 bases: TGCAGTGCTAGCAGGGGCGCCTACAATGAGCAGTTCTTC. Protein: CSASRGAYNEQFF.

This chain uses TRBV20-1 with TRBJ1-2; the D is unclear. Trimming took off 2 bases at V and 8 bases at J, with 27 bases between the two ends. CDR1 and CDR2 (germline): DFQATT, SNEGSKA (reference sequence). The CDR3 covers 17 residues. DNA of the CDR3: TGCAGTGCTAGACAACCTTTACATGGACGGGATTTAAGGGGCTACACCTTC. Protein: CSARQPLHGRDLRGYTF.

Remarks on this clonotype: A clone one base away is much larger, so this may be a read error. The CDR3 does not close with the conserved phenylalanine or tryptophan, likely indicating a read error. The chain links TRBV11-2 to TRBJ1-1; TRBD1 is a possible D gene (5 bases). V lost 2 bases, J lost 0 bases, and 13 bases lay in between. CDR1 and CDR2 from the germline V gene are SGHAT and FQNNGV. This CDR3 is built from 16 residues. The CDR3 spells CASSLIPGILNTEAFL. The DNA for the CDR3 is TGTGCCAGCAGCTTAATACCAGGGATCTTGAACACTGAAGCTTTCCTT.

Ten or more counts support this clonotype. The CDR3 bases are TGTGCCAGCAGTTTGGGTCGTACGTCGTTCGGGACAGGTCCCTACGAGCAGTACTTC. As protein: CASSLGRTSFGTGPYEQYF. The chain couples TRBV27 to TRBJ2-7; 8 bases match TRBD1. The CDR3 sequence is 19 residues long. V lost 3 bases and J lost 2; bases outside the gene matches: 18. CDR1 MNHEY and CDR2 SMNVEV come from the germline V gene (reference sequence).

This chain joins TRBV7-3 and TRBJ2-3; 10 nucleotides agree with TRBD2. The CDR3 extends over 17 amino acids. Germline CDR1 reads SGHTA; CDR2 reads FQGTGA. V trimming: 2 bases; J trimming: 1 base; junction bases outside the gene matches: 6. The CDR3 coding sequence is TGTGCCAGCAGCTTAGGTACCGGGACTAGCGGCACAGATACGCAGTATTTT. It codes for CASSLGTGTSGTDTQYF.

This clonotype was seen at least ten times. V and J are TRBV27 and TRBJ1-1; 7 bases match TRBD1. Germline CDR1 reads MNHEY; CDR2 reads SMNVEV (reference sequence). With V trimmed by 5 bases and J by 7 bases, 7 bases remained unmatched. The CDR3 length is 13 residues. CDR3 DNA sequence: TGTGCCAGCAGTCCCGGGACAGCAGTTGAAGCTTTCTTT. This sequence encodes CASSPGTAVEAFF.

A single count supports this clonotype. This chain links TRBV4-1 with TRBJ1-5; no reliable D call. The last part of the DNA fits TRBJ2-3 better; the J call may be wrong. The CDR3 covers 13 residues. CDR1 is MGHRA, CDR2 YSYEKL, per germline. The CDR3 DNA sequence: TGCGCCAGCAGCCAGGGGATACGTCAGCCCCAGTATTTT. This encodes CASSQGIRQPQYF.

This clonotype was seen repeatedly, ten times or more. The J gene is TRBJ2-1, the V gene TRBV11-3; TRBD2 might be the D (5 bases). The V and J ends lost 0 bases and 4 bases respectively, with 13 bases between them. The germline V gene encodes CDR1 SGHNT and CDR2 YENEEA. The CDR3 has 16 residues. CDR3 sequence reads: CASSLDRLGGYNEQFF. The CDR3 coding sequence is TGTGCCAGCAGCTTAGACCGCCTAGGAGGTTACAATGAGCAGTTCTTC.

This clonotype came up many times. The rearrangement links TRBV2 to TRBJ2-1; 9 bases match TRBD2. Germline V CDR1 and CDR2: SNHLY, FYNNEI. Trimming took 2 bases from V and 3 from J; bases not matched to a gene: 5. CDR3 length: 16 amino acids. The DNA for the CDR3 is TGTGCCAGCAGTGAAATAACTAGCGGGCTCTACAATGAGCAGTTCTTC. This codes for CASSEITSGLYNEQFF.

This clonotype appeared a few times. V and J are TRBV24-1 and TRBJ2-3; tentatively, D is TRBD1 or TRBD2 (5 bases each). The CDR3 runs 16 residues. From germline, CDR1 is KGHDR and CDR2 SFDVKD. V dropped 0 bases and J dropped 8 bases, with 17 bases sitting between them. As DNA, the CDR3 is TGTGCCACCAGTGATTTGAGGTTTGGGGGAGCAGGTACGCAGTATTTT. Translating gives CATSDLRFGGAGTQYF.

At least ten counts were recorded for this clonotype. This chain connects TRBV5-1 to TRBJ2-3; no reliable D call. V was trimmed by 4 bases and J by 0 bases, leaving 9 bases between them. The CDR3 sequence is 14 residues long. The germline V gene encodes CDR1 SGHRS and CDR2 YFSETQ. CDR3 amino acids: CASSPNPSTDTQYF. The CDR3 DNA is TGCGCCAGCAGCCCGAACCCTAGCACAGATACGCAGTATTTT.